The T cell receptor (beta chain) under discussion was sequenced for a study of cytomegalovirus exposure and HLA in healthy donors. Study background: An early data release held some 89 million unique TCRs from HLA-typed donors. Study results and limitations: 87-base-pair reads could not separate some V segments, including TRBV6-2 and TRBV6-3. Later examination showed HLA-associated TCR beta chains had greater clonal expansion than equally common others. HLA alleles showed associations with around 15,000 TCR beta sequences in a later analysis, at a 0.05 false discovery rate.

Points on this clone: Its antigen is currently unknown.

CDR3 length equals 16 residues. Germline V gene data show CDR1 as GTSNPN and CDR2 as SVGIG (reference sequence). The junction had 7 bases not matched to a gene; V was cut back by 1 base and J by 4 bases. A multiplex PCR was run with 60 Vbeta primers and 13 Jbeta primers. Assay: immunoSEQ multiplex PCR; the TCRdb copy retains only in-frame clones and omits some. The sample consists of approximately 150,000 clones, roughly 65% of them appearing once. This chain joins TRBV30 and TRBJ2-2; the match to TRBD1 covers 9 bases. This clonotype originated in a man aged 60-69 years in good health and CMV-seronegative. What was sequenced was PBMCs. CDR3 sequence reads: CAWSALGTGTTGELFF. CDR3 nucleotide sequence: TGTGCCTGGAGTGCTCTCGGGACAGGGACCACCGGGGAGCTGTTTTTT.